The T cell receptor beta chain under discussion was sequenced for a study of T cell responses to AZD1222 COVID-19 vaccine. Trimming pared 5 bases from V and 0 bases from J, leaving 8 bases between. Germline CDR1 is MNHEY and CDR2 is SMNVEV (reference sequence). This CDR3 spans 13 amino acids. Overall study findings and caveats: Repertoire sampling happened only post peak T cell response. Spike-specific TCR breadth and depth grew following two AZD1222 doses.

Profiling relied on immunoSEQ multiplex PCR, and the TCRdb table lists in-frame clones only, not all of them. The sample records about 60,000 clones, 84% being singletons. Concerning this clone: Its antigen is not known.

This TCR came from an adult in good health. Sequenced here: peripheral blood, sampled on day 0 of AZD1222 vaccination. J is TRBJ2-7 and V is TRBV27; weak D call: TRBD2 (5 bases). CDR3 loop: CASSVGSSYEQYF. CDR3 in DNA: TGTGCCAGCAGTGTTGGGAGCTCCTACGAGCAGTACTTC.